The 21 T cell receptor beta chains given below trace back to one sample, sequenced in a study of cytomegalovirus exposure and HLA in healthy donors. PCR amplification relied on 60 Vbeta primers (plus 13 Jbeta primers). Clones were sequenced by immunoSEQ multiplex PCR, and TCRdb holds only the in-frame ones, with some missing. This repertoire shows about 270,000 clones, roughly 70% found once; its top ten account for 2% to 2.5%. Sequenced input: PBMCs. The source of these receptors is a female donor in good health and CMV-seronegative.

CDR3 nucleotides: TGTGCCAGCAGCTTGCTGAACATGAACACTGAAGCTTTCTTT. The encoded protein is CASSLLNMNTEAFF. The chain recombines TRBV11-2 with TRBJ1-1; no clear D gene. The CDR3 runs to 14 residues. The germline V gene has CDR1 SGHAT and CDR2 FQNNGV. Trimming stripped 3 bases from V and 0 bases from J, with 8 bases between.

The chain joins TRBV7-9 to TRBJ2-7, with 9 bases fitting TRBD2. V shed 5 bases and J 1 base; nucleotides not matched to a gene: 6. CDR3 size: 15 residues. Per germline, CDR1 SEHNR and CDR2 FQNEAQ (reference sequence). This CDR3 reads CASSNLAGDSYEQYF. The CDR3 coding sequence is TGTGCCAGCAGCAACTTAGCGGGAGATTCCTACGAGCAGTACTTC.

The CDR3 reads CASMKGVNTEAFF. CDR3 DNA sequence: TGCGCCAGCATGAAAGGGGTTAACACTGAAGCTTTCTTT. The gene calls are TRBV10-1 and TRBJ1-1; D is perhaps TRBD1 (5 bases). V was trimmed by 7 bases and J by 2 bases, leaving 11 bases between them. The CDR3 has 13 amino acids. The V gene's germline CDR1 is WNHNN and CDR2 SYGVQD (reference sequence).

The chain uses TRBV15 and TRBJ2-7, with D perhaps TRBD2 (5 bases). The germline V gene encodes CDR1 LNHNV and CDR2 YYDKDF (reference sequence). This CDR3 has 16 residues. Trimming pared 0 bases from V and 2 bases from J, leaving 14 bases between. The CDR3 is CATSRDLVRVAYEQYF. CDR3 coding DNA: TGTGCCACCAGCAGAGATCTAGTGAGGGTTGCCTACGAGCAGTACTTC.

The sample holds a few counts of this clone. CDR3 loop: CASSQELTSGGEQYF. In DNA, the CDR3 is TGTGCCAGCAGCCAAGAGCTGACTAGCGGAGGCGAGCAGTACTTC. The chain has TRBV4-2 and TRBJ2-7; 9 positions match TRBD2. J gave up 6 bases and V 0 bases, and 6 bases lay outside the gene matches. Germline V gene sequence: CDR1 LGHNA, CDR2 YNFKEQ. The CDR3 is made up of 15 amino acids.

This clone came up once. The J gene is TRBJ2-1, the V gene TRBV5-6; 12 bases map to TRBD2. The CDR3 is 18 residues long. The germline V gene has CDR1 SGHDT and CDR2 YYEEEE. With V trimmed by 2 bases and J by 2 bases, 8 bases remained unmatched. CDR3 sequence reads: CASSFGLAGTRTYNEQFF. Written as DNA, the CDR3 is TGTGCCAGCAGCTTCGGACTAGCGGGAACAAGGACCTACAATGAGCAGTTCTTC.

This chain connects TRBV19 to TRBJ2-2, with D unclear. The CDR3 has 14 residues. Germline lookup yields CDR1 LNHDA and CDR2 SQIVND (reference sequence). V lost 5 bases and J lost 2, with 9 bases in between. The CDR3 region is CASSVSVNTGELFF. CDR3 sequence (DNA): TGTGCCAGTAGTGTGTCGGTAAACACCGGGGAGCTGTTTTTT. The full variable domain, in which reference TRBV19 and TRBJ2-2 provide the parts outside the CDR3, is DGGITQSPKYLFRKEGQNVTLSCEQNLNHDAMYWYRQDPGQGLRLIYYSQIVNDFQKGDIAEGYSVSREKKESFPLTVTSAQKNPTAFYLCASSVSVNTGELFFGEGSRLTVL.

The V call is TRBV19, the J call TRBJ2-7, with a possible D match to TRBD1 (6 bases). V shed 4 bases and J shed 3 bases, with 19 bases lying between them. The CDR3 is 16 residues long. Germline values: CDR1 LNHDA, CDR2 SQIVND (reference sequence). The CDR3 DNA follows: TGTGCCAGTAGTAGGCTAACAGGGTCTACCTACTACGAGCAGTACTTC. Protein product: CASSRLTGSTYYEQYF.

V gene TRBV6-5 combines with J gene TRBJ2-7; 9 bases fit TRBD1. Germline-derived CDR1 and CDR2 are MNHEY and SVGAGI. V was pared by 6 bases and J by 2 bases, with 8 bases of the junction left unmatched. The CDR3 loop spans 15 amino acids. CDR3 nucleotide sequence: TGTGCCAGCAGACCCACGGGACAGGGAACCTACGAGCAGTACTTC. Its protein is CASRPTGQGTYEQYF.

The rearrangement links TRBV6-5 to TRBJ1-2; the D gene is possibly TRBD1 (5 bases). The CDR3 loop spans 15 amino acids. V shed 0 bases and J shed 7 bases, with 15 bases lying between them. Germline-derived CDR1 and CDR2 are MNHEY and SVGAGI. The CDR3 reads CASSYSNVGLGGYTF. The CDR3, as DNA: TGTGCCAGCAGTTACTCGAATGTGGGGCTGGGTGGCTACACCTTC.

The CDR3 DNA reads TGTGCCAGCAGCGTACTTACAGGCTTCTCTGGGGCCAACGTCCTGACTTTC. This gives the protein CASSVLTGFSGANVLTF. V and J are TRBV9 and TRBJ2-6; maybe TRBD1 (5 bases). CDR3 size: 17 residues. V lost 1 base, J lost 0 bases, and 11 bases lay in between. From germline, CDR1 is SGDLS and CDR2 YYNGEE.

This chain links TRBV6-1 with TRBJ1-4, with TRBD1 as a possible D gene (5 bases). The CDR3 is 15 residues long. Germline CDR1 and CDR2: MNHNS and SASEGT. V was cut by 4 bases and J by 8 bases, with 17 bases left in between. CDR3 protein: CASSARGGDGEKLFF. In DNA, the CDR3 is TGTGCCAGCAGTGCTCGGGGAGGGGACGGCGAAAAACTGTTTTTT.

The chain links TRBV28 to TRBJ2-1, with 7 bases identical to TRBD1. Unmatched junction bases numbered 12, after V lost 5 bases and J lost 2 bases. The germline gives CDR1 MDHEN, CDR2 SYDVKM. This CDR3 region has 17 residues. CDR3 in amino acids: CASSVNHRDRAYNEQFF. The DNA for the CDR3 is TGTGCCAGCAGTGTTAATCACCGGGACAGAGCCTACAATGAGCAGTTCTTC.

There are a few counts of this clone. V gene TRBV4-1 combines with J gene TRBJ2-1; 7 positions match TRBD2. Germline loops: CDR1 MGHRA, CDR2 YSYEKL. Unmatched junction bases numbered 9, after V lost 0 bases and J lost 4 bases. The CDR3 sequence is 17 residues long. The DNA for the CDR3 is TGCGCCAGCAGCCAAGATAAGGCACTAGCGAGGTACAATGAGCAGTTCTTC. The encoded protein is CASSQDKALARYNEQFF.

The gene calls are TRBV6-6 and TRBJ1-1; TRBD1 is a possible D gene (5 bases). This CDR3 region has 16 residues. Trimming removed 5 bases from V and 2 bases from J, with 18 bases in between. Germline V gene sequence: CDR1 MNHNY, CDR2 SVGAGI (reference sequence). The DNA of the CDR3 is TGTGCCAGCAGTGTACAGGCGATCCCACCCAACACTGAAGCTTTCTTT. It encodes CASSVQAIPPNTEAFF.

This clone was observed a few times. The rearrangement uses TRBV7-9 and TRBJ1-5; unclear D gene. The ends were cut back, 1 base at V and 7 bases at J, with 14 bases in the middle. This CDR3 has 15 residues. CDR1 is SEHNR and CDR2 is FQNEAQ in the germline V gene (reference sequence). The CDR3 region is CASSLEGVVGQPQHF. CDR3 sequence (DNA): TGTGCCAGCAGCTTAGAGGGAGTGGTCGGCCAGCCCCAGCATTTT.

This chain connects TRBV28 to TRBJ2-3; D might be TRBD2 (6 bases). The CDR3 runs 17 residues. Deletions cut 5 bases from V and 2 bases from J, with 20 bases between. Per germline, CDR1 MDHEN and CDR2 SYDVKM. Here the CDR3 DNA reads TGTGCCAGCAGTCCCTCGGGGACTCTTAGACTCACAGATACGCAGTATTTT. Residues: CASSPSGTLRLTDTQYF.

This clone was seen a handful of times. The DNA for the CDR3 is TGTGCCAGCTCACCTTTCCCTTCTCCCAAAAACATTCAGTACTTC. Translated: CASSPFPSPKNIQYF. The chain employs TRBV18 and TRBJ2-4, with D unclear. Germline CDR1 is KGHSH and CDR2 is LQKENI. Trimming took off 3 bases at V and 2 bases at J, with 11 bases between the two ends. There are 15 residues in the CDR3.

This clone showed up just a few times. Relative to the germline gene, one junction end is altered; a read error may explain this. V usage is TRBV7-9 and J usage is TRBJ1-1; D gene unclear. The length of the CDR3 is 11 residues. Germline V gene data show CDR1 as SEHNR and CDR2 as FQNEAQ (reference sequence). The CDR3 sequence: CSSQEGTEAFF. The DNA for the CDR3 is TGTTCCAGCCAGGAGGGTACTGAAGCTTTCTTT.

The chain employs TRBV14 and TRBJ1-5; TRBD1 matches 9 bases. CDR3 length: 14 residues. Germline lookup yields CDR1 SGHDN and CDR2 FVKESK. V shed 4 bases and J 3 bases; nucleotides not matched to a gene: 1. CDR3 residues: CASSRTGDNQPQHF. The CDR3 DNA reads TGTGCCAGCAGCCGGACAGGGGACAATCAGCCCCAGCATTTT.

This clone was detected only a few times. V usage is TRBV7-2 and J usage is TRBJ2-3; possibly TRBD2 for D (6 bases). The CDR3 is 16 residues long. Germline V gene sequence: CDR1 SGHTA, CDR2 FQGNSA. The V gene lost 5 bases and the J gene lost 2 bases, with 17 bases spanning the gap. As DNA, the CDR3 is TGTGCCAGCAGCGGCACCGGGACTCGCACCACAGATACGCAGTATTTT. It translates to CASSGTGTRTTDTQYF.